The rows below give T cell receptor beta chains drawn from one sample of a study of blood T cell repertoires in COVID-19. Produced via immunoSEQ multiplex PCR; TCRdb's table is partial and in-frame only. In the table there are 250,000 or so clones, approximately 89% of which are singletons. Sequencing was done on a sample of PBMCs or T cells enriched from blood (not recorded which). The source of these receptors is a woman aged 18-30 years who had recovered from COVID-19. Both conserved end residues are part of each CDR3. The order of the fields is CDR3 length, D gene, V gene, J gene, clone size, CDR3 protein, CDR3 DNA. A D gene is named only where the DNA matches it firmly. Clone size is given for some rows only: seen once, a few or many times, or a class if the clone is expanded.

len: 14; d_gene: -; v_gene: TRBV2; j_gene: TRBJ2-4; abundance: -; CDR3aa: CASRSDLAKNIQYF; CDR3nt: TGTGCCAGCAGGTCGGACTTAGCCAAAAACATTCAGTACTTC
len: 15; d_gene: TRBD1; v_gene: TRBV2; j_gene: TRBJ2-3; abundance: -; CDR3aa: CARPRGDREADTQYF; CDR3nt: TGTGCCAGACCCCGCGGGGACAGGGAGGCAGATACGCAGTATTTT
len: 13; d_gene: -; v_gene: TRBV19; j_gene: TRBJ1-4; abundance: -; CDR3aa: CASSLQGNEKLFF; CDR3nt: TGTGCCAGTAGTCTTCAGGGTAATGAAAAACTGTTTTTT
len: 11; d_gene: -; v_gene: TRBV7-8; j_gene: TRBJ1-1; abundance: once; CDR3aa: CASSSLTEAFF; CDR3nt: TGTGCCAGCAGCTCTTTAACTGAAGCTTTCTTT
len: 15; d_gene: -; v_gene: TRBV11-3; j_gene: TRBJ1-4; abundance: once; CDR3aa: CASSLEYRRNEKLFF; CDR3nt: TGTGCCAGCAGCTTAGAATACAGGAGAAATGAAAAACTGTTTTTT
len: 15; d_gene: TRBD1; v_gene: TRBV28; j_gene: TRBJ1-2; abundance: -; CDR3aa: CASSFWGQGIYGYTF; CDR3nt: TGTGCCAGCAGTTTTTGGGGACAGGGGATTTATGGCTACACCTTC
len: 16; d_gene: -; v_gene: TRBV6-6; j_gene: TRBJ1-1; abundance: -; CDR3aa: CASSYLEGGSGTEAFF; CDR3nt: TGTGCCAGCAGTTACTTAGAAGGGGGATCGGGCACTGAAGCTTTCTTT
len: 14; d_gene: TRBD1; v_gene: TRBV7-3; j_gene: TRBJ2-1; abundance: -; CDR3aa: CASSLGTGGDEQFF; CDR3nt: TGTGCCAGCAGCTTAGGGACAGGGGGCGATGAGCAGTTCTTC
len: 15; d_gene: TRBD2; v_gene: TRBV18; j_gene: TRBJ2-1; abundance: -; CDR3aa: CASSPMGTSVNEQFF; CDR3nt: TGTGCCAGCTCCCCAATGGGGACTAGCGTGAATGAGCAGTTCTTC
len: 13; d_gene: -; v_gene: TRBV14; j_gene: TRBJ1-1; abundance: -; CDR3aa: CASSQSIARYPFF; CDR3nt: TGTGCCAGCAGCCAAAGTATTGCCAGATACCCTTTCTTT
len: 14; d_gene: -; v_gene: TRBV30; j_gene: TRBJ1-2; abundance: few; CDR3aa: CAWSVLTGNYGYTF; CDR3nt: TGTGCCTGGAGTGTTCTAACAGGGAACTATGGCTACACCTTC
len: 14; d_gene: -; v_gene: TRBV30; j_gene: TRBJ1-2; abundance: -; CDR3aa: CAWSVLGRGYGYTF; CDR3nt: TGTGCCTGGAGTGTACTCGGCCGGGGCTATGGCTACACCTTC
len: 16; d_gene: TRBD2; v_gene: TRBV27; j_gene: TRBJ2-4; abundance: -; CDR3aa: CASSPRTSGSLDIQYF; CDR3nt: TGTGCCAGCAGTCCAAGGACTAGCGGGAGCTTGGACATTCAGTACTTC
len: 15; d_gene: TRBD1; v_gene: TRBV18; j_gene: TRBJ2-1; abundance: few; CDR3aa: CASSPSTGGYNEQFF; CDR3nt: TGTGCCAGCTCACCCTCGACAGGGGGCTACAATGAGCAGTTCTTC
len: 16; d_gene: TRBD1; v_gene: TRBV3-1/TRBV3-2; j_gene: TRBJ1-2; abundance: -; CDR3aa: CASSVRQGLKNYGYTF; CDR3nt: TGTGCCAGCAGCGTAAGACAGGGCCTAAAAAACTATGGCTACACCTTC
len: 16; d_gene: -; v_gene: TRBV28; j_gene: TRBJ1-5; abundance: -; CDR3aa: CASSWVRGEIVQPQHF; CDR3nt: TGTGCCAGCAGTTGGGTCCGGGGGGAAATTGTTCAGCCCCAGCATTTT
len: 17; d_gene: TRBD1; v_gene: TRBV5-4; j_gene: TRBJ2-2; abundance: -; CDR3aa: CASSFGVGQGYTGELFF; CDR3nt: TGTGCCAGCAGCTTTGGGGTCGGACAGGGGTACACCGGGGAGCTGTTTTTT
len: 16; d_gene: -; v_gene: TRBV5-6; j_gene: TRBJ1-3; abundance: -; CDR3aa: CASSLVGGQGGNTIYF; CDR3nt: TGTGCCAGCAGCTTGGTCGGGGGGCAAGGTGGAAACACCATATATTTT
len: 15; d_gene: -; v_gene: TRBV2; j_gene: TRBJ1-1; abundance: few; CDR3aa: CASSEATPQGTEAFF; CDR3nt: TGTGCCAGCAGTGAAGCGACCCCACAGGGTACTGAAGCTTTCTTT
len: 14; d_gene: -; v_gene: TRBV9; j_gene: TRBJ1-1; abundance: -; CDR3aa: CASSVGQFNTEAFF; CDR3nt: TGTGCCAGCAGCGTGGGACAATTTAACACTGAAGCTTTCTTT
len: 15; d_gene: -; v_gene: TRBV29-1; j_gene: TRBJ2-3; abundance: -; CDR3aa: CSVEGQRRSTDTQYF; CDR3nt: TGCAGCGTTGAGGGTCAGCGTAGAAGCACAGATACGCAGTATTTT
len: 15; d_gene: TRBD2; v_gene: TRBV27; j_gene: TRBJ2-3; abundance: -; CDR3aa: CASSLPSSGRDTQYF; CDR3nt: TGTGCCAGCAGTTTACCGTCCAGCGGGAGGGATACGCAGTATTTT
len: 18; d_gene: TRBD1; v_gene: TRBV27; j_gene: TRBJ2-1; abundance: few; CDR3aa: CASSLLSQTGVAPNEQFF; CDR3nt: TGTGCCAGCAGTTTACTATCGCAGACAGGGGTAGCCCCCAATGAGCAGTTCTTC
len: 18; d_gene: TRBD2; v_gene: TRBV18; j_gene: TRBJ2-1; abundance: -; CDR3aa: CASSPLPPTSGNYNEQFF; CDR3nt: TGTGCCAGCTCACCCCTTCCCCCGACTAGCGGGAACTACAATGAGCAGTTCTTC
len: 14; d_gene: -; v_gene: TRBV29-1; j_gene: TRBJ1-4; abundance: -; CDR3aa: CSAKPRVGSEKLFF; CDR3nt: TGCAGCGCCAAACCCAGGGTAGGATCAGAAAAACTGTTTTTT
len: 13; d_gene: -; v_gene: TRBV12-3/TRBV12-4; j_gene: TRBJ1-1; abundance: -; CDR3aa: CASIKQGGTEAFF; CDR3nt: TGTGCCAGCATTAAACAGGGCGGCACTGAAGCTTTCTTT
len: 15; d_gene: -; v_gene: TRBV2; j_gene: TRBJ2-1; abundance: -; CDR3aa: CASRAPGLAPNEQFF; CDR3nt: TGTGCCAGCAGGGCACCGGGACTGGCTCCCAATGAGCAGTTCTTC
len: 17; d_gene: TRBD2; v_gene: TRBV24-1; j_gene: TRBJ2-3; abundance: -; CDR3aa: CATSDPGIAGGGDTQYF; CDR3nt: TGTGCCACCAGTGATCCCGGGATAGCGGGGGGAGGAGATACGCAGTATTTT
len: 19; d_gene: TRBD2; v_gene: TRBV6-1; j_gene: TRBJ2-1; abundance: -; CDR3aa: CASSDGSPTGTRRKNEQFF; CDR3nt: TGTGCCAGCAGTGATGGAAGCCCTACCGGGACTAGGAGAAAGAATGAGCAGTTCTTC
len: 16; d_gene: TRBD1; v_gene: TRBV5-4; j_gene: TRBJ2-2; abundance: -; CDR3aa: CASSNLDRAIPGELFF; CDR3nt: TGTGCCAGCAGCAACCTGGACAGGGCGATCCCCGGGGAGCTGTTTTTT
len: 15; d_gene: -; v_gene: TRBV19; j_gene: TRBJ2-1; abundance: few; CDR3aa: CASSSDRQVYNEQFF; CDR3nt: TGTGCCAGTAGTAGCGACCGGCAGGTCTACAATGAGCAGTTCTTC
len: 13; d_gene: -; v_gene: TRBV12-3/TRBV12-4; j_gene: TRBJ1-2; abundance: -; CDR3aa: CASSLWPNYGYTF; CDR3nt: TGTGCCAGCAGTTTGTGGCCTAACTATGGCTACACCTTC
len: 11; d_gene: -; v_gene: TRBV2; j_gene: TRBJ1-5; abundance: once; CDR3aa: CASSDSGTQHF; CDR3nt: TGTGCCAGCAGTGATTCCGGTACCCAGCATTTT
len: 15; d_gene: TRBD1; v_gene: TRBV27; j_gene: TRBJ1-4; abundance: -; CDR3aa: CASSDRGYSNEKLFF; CDR3nt: TGTGCCAGCAGCGACAGGGGATACAGTAATGAAAAACTGTTTTTT
len: 14; d_gene: -; v_gene: TRBV9; j_gene: TRBJ1-1; abundance: -; CDR3aa: CASSGQLENTEAFF; CDR3nt: TGTGCCAGCAGCGGGCAGCTAGAGAACACTGAAGCTTTCTTT
len: 14; d_gene: -; v_gene: TRBV15; j_gene: TRBJ1-1; abundance: -; CDR3aa: CATSRDLGRTEAFF; CDR3nt: TGTGCCACCAGCAGAGATCTTGGCAGGACTGAAGCTTTCTTT
len: 11; d_gene: TRBD1; v_gene: TRBV30; j_gene: TRBJ2-7; abundance: -; CDR3aa: CAWGDSYEQYF; CDR3nt: TGTGCCTGGGGGGACAGCTACGAGCAGTACTTC
len: 17; d_gene: TRBD1; v_gene: TRBV18; j_gene: TRBJ2-4; abundance: -; CDR3aa: CASSPPSTGTDKNIQYF; CDR3nt: TGTGCCAGCTCACCACCGTCGACAGGGACGGACAAAAACATTCAGTACTTC
len: 15; d_gene: -; v_gene: TRBV3-1/TRBV3-2; j_gene: TRBJ2-2; abundance: -; CDR3aa: CASSSPTRNTGELFF; CDR3nt: TGTGCCAGCAGCTCTCCGACAAGGAACACCGGGGAGCTGTTTTTT
len: 14; d_gene: TRBD2; v_gene: TRBV7-7; j_gene: TRBJ2-5; abundance: -; CDR3aa: CASSSTSAGETQYF; CDR3nt: TGTGCCAGCAGCTCGACTAGCGCGGGAGAGACCCAGTACTTC
len: 16; d_gene: TRBD2; v_gene: TRBV5-1; j_gene: TRBJ2-1; abundance: -; CDR3aa: CASSQLAGGNINEQFF; CDR3nt: TGCGCCAGCAGCCAACTAGCGGGGGGCAATATAAATGAGCAGTTCTTC
len: 15; d_gene: TRBD1; v_gene: TRBV27; j_gene: TRBJ1-2; abundance: -; CDR3aa: CASQERWTGSYGYTF; CDR3nt: TGTGCCAGCCAAGAGAGGTGGACAGGATCGTATGGCTACACCTTC
len: 20; d_gene: TRBD1; v_gene: TRBV10-2; j_gene: TRBJ1-3; abundance: -; CDR3aa: CASSGLGGQGRYVSGNTIYF; CDR3nt: TGCGCCAGCAGTGGACTGGGGGGACAGGGCCGTTATGTCTCTGGAAACACCATATATTTT
len: 13; d_gene: -; v_gene: TRBV7-9; j_gene: TRBJ1-1; abundance: few; CDR3aa: CASSLGGASAAFF; CDR3nt: TGTGCCAGCAGCTTAGGCGGCGCATCAGCAGCTTTCTTT
len: 16; d_gene: TRBD1; v_gene: TRBV24-1; j_gene: TRBJ2-1; abundance: few; CDR3aa: CATSKTTGTGFNEQFF; CDR3nt: TGTGCCACCAGTAAAACAACCGGGACAGGGTTCAATGAGCAGTTCTTC
len: 15; d_gene: -; v_gene: TRBV4-3; j_gene: TRBJ2-1; abundance: -; CDR3aa: CASSQVSTGYNEQFF; CDR3nt: TGCGCCAGCAGCCAAGTTTCCACGGGATACAATGAGCAGTTCTTC
len: 15; d_gene: -; v_gene: TRBV19; j_gene: TRBJ1-3; abundance: -; CDR3aa: CASKVGTYSGNTIYF; CDR3nt: TGTGCCAGTAAGGTGGGCACATACTCTGGAAACACCATATATTTT
len: 17; d_gene: -; v_gene: TRBV4-3; j_gene: TRBJ2-3; abundance: -; CDR3aa: CASSQDGSTDLIDTQYF; CDR3nt: TGCGCCAGCAGCCAAGACGGGTCGACGGATCTGATAGATACGCAGTATTTT
len: 16; d_gene: TRBD1; v_gene: TRBV11-2; j_gene: TRBJ2-4; abundance: -; CDR3aa: CASSLAGWTGNHIQYF; CDR3nt: TGTGCCAGCAGCTTAGCCGGGTGGACAGGAAACCATATTCAGTACTTC
len: 13; d_gene: TRBD1; v_gene: TRBV5-1; j_gene: TRBJ2-1; abundance: -; CDR3aa: CASIYYRGGEQFF; CDR3nt: TGCGCCAGCATCTACTACAGGGGTGGTGAGCAGTTCTTC
len: 15; d_gene: TRBD2; v_gene: TRBV7-9; j_gene: TRBJ2-1; abundance: -; CDR3aa: CASSFLAGGRNEQFF; CDR3nt: TGTGCCAGCAGCTTCCTAGCGGGAGGAAGGAATGAGCAGTTCTTC
len: 14; d_gene: TRBD1; v_gene: TRBV6-5; j_gene: TRBJ2-5; abundance: -; CDR3aa: CASRARGSQETQYF; CDR3nt: TGTGCCAGCAGGGCCAGGGGGTCCCAAGAGACCCAGTACTTC